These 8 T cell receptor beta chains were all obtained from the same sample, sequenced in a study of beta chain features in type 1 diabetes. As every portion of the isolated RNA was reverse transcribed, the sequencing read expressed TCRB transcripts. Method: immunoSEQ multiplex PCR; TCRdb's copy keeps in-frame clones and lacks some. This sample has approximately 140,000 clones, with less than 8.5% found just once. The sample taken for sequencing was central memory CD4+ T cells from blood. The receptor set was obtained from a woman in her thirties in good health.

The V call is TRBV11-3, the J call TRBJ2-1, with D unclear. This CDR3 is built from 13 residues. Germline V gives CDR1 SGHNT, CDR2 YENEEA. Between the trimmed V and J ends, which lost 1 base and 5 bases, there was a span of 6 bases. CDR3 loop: CASSLVGHNEQFF. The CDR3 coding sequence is TGTGCCAGCAGCTTAGTTGGCCACAATGAGCAGTTCTTC.

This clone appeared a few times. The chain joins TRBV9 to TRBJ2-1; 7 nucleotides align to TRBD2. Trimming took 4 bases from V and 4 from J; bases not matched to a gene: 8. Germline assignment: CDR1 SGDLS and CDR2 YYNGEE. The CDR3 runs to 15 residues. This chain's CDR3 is CASSIRDYSYNEQFF. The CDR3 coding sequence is TGTGCCAGCAGCATCCGGGACTATTCTTACAATGAGCAGTTCTTC.

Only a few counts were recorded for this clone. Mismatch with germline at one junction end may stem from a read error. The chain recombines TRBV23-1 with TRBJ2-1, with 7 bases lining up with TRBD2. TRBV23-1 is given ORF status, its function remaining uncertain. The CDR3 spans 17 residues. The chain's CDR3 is CASIQSPGSGGYFEQFF. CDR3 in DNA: TGCGCCAGCATTCAATCCCCGGGTTCGGGAGGATATTTTGAGCAGTTCTTC.

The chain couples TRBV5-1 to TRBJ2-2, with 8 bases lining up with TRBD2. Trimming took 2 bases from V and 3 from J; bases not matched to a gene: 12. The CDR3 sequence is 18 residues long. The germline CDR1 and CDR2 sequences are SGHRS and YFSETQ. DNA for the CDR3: TGCGCCAGCAGCTTTGGGCTAAGCGGGAGATCGGACACCGGGGAGCTGTTTTTT. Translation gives CASSFGLSGRSDTGELFF.

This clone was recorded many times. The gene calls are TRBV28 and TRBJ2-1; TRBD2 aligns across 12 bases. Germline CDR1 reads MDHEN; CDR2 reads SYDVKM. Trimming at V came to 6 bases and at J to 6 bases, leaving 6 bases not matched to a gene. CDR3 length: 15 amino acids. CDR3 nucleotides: TGTGCCAGCAGGCTTGGACTAGCGGGATTCAATGAGCAGTTCTTC. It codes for CASRLGLAGFNEQFF.

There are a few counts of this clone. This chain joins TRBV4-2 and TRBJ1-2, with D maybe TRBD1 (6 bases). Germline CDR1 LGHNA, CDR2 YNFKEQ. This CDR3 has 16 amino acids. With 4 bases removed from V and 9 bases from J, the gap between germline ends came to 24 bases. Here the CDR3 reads CASSRGSGAPENSYTF. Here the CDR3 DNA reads TGTGCCAGCAGCCGGGGGTCAGGGGCCCCCGAGAACAGCTACACCTTC.

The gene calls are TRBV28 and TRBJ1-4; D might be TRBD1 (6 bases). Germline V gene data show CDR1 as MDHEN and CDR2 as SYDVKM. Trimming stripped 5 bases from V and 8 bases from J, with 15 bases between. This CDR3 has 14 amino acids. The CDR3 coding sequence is TGTGCCAGCAGTACGCCGGGACAATACGAAAAACTGTTTTTT. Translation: CASSTPGQYEKLFF.

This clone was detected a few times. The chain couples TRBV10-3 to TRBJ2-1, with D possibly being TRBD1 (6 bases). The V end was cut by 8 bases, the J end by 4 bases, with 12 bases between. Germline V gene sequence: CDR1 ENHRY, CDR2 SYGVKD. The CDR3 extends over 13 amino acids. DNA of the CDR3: TGTGCCATCTCTCGGGACACTTACAATGAGCAGTTCTTC. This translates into CAISRDTYNEQFF.